Below, 6 T cell receptor beta chains from the same sample are listed, as sequenced in a study of cytomegalovirus exposure and HLA in healthy donors. Primers included in the PCR were 60 Vbeta and 13 Jbeta primers. TCRdb's table, derived via immunoSEQ multiplex PCR, lists solely in-frame clones and lacks some. Of roughly 200,000 clones in the sample, more than 65% were seen once. The sample was PBMCs. These TCRs come from a woman aged 25-40 years in good health and CMV-seronegative.

The chain employs TRBV5-6 and TRBJ2-1, with D possibly being TRBD2 (5 bases). Trimming left V 5 bases short and J 6 bases short, with 15 bases between. Germline V CDR1 and CDR2: SGHDT, YYEEEE. The CDR3 extends over 14 amino acids. CDR3 DNA sequence: TGTGCCAGCAGTCCCCTCGGGAACCTCAATGAGCAGTTCTTC. Translating it yields CASSPLGNLNEQFF.

The gene calls are TRBV9 and TRBJ2-7; 13 bases match TRBD2. The CDR3 runs to 15 residues. CDR1 and CDR2 from the germline V gene are SGDLS and YYNGEE. Unmatched junction bases numbered 4, after V lost 3 bases and J lost 4 bases. The CDR3 sequence is CASSETSGGAYEQYF. The CDR3 DNA sequence: TGTGCCAGCAGCGAAACTAGCGGGGGGGCATACGAGCAGTACTTC.

The chain couples TRBV18 to TRBJ2-3; 13 bases agree with TRBD2. Trimming removed 5 bases from V and 0 bases from J; junction bases left unmatched: 2. From germline, CDR1 is KGHSH and CDR2 LQKENI. The CDR3 contains 16 residues. CDR3 sequence reads: CASSTGLAGSTDTQYF. The CDR3 bases are TGTGCCAGCTCAACGGGACTAGCGGGAAGCACAGATACGCAGTATTTT.

The rearrangement joins TRBV11-3 to TRBJ2-3; D possibly corresponds to TRBD2 (6 bases). CDR3 size: 13 residues. The ends were cut back, 5 bases at V and 4 bases at J, with 10 bases in the middle. In germline, CDR1 is SGHNT, CDR2 YENEEA. The CDR3 loop is CASSPGGADTQYF. The CDR3 region has the DNA TGTGCCAGCAGCCCAGGAGGGGCAGATACGCAGTATTTT.

This chain connects TRBV2 to TRBJ2-3; 11 bases line up with TRBD2. The length of the CDR3 is 16 residues. From germline, CDR1 is SNHLY and CDR2 FYNNEI. V was pared by 4 bases and J by 5 bases, with 8 bases of the junction left unmatched. The CDR3 nucleotides are TGTGCCAGCAGTGGGACTCTAGCGGGGGGCTTAGATACGCAGTATTTT. Translation gives CASSGTLAGGLDTQYF.

In DNA, the CDR3 is TGTGCCAGCTCACCCGAAGGGGGCGTGATTGGAAACACCATATATTTT. Encoded protein: CASSPEGGVIGNTIYF. This sequence joins TRBV18 and TRBJ1-3; TRBD1 matches 7 bases. The CDR3 totals 16 residues. Germline loops: CDR1 KGHSH, CDR2 LQKENI. V lost 3 bases and J lost 3; bases outside the gene matches: 8.